This T cell receptor (beta chain) was documented in a study of blood T cell repertoires in COVID-19. In its sample, this clone was seen once. The study drew participants aged roughly 18 to 95 years from 20 to 30 US areas. J gave up 6 bases and V 3 bases, and 9 bases lay outside the gene matches. The CDR3 is made up of 15 amino acids. Germline CDR1 is SNHLY and CDR2 is FYNNEI. Method: immunoSEQ multiplex PCR; TCRdb's copy keeps in-frame clones and lacks some. Of a few hundred thousand clones listed, 88% are singletons. V and J are TRBV2 and TRBJ2-3, with 7 bases that match TRBD1. This TCR derives from a woman aged 55-75 years in a cohort exposed to, infected with or recovered from COVID-19 (not recorded which). Sequenced input: PBMCs or T cells enriched from blood (not recorded which). The CDR3 DNA sequence: TGTGCCAGCAGTGAGTTGGGCCAGGGGGTGGATACGCAGTATTTT. It codes for CASSELGQGVDTQYF.